Shown below are 11 T cell receptor beta chains from a single sample sequenced in a study of shared clonotypes between healthy human individuals. Sequencing was performed with immunoSEQ multiplex PCR; in TCRdb, only in-frame clones are kept and a portion is missing. This table holds about 700,000 clones, 92% found once. Naive CD8 cells comprised CD45RO-negative, CCR7-positively selected cells, excluding terminally differentiated effector memory CD45RA+ cells. The specimen sequenced was naive CD8+ T cells sorted from blood. The receptors originated from a man aged 25-40 years in good health.

V and J are TRBV19 and TRBJ1-5; D is perhaps TRBD1 (5 bases). Trimming stripped 6 bases from V and 0 bases from J, with 9 bases between. From germline, CDR1 is LNHDA and CDR2 SQIVND (reference sequence). The CDR3 extends over 14 amino acids. The CDR3 here is CASRGRVSNQPQHF. DNA for the CDR3: TGTGCCAGTAGGGGCAGGGTTAGCAATCAGCCCCAGCATTTT.

Only one count was recorded for this clone. The chain carries TRBV7-3 and TRBJ2-2; 11 nucleotides align to TRBD2. Germline V gene lookup returns CDR1 SGHTA and CDR2 FQGTGA. V shed 5 bases and J 3 bases; nucleotides not matched to a gene: 5. CDR3 length: 16 residues. CDR3 nucleotides: TGTGCCAGCAGCATTAGCGGGAGGGCCGACACCGGGGAGCTGTTTTTT. This gives the protein CASSISGRADTGELFF.

The CDR3 nucleotides are TGCGCCAGCAGCCCGACAGGGGTGGGCTACGAGCAGTACTTC. Residues: CASSPTGVGYEQYF. V gene TRBV5-1 combines with J gene TRBJ2-7, with 8 positions matching TRBD1. Losses at the gene ends were 4 bases for V and 3 bases for J; bases not matched to a gene: 6. Germline V CDR1 and CDR2: SGHRS, YFSETQ. The CDR3 is 14 amino acids.

V is TRBV2 and J is TRBJ2-3; possible D gene TRBD2, 5 bases. This CDR3 contains 13 residues. Germline-derived CDR1 and CDR2 are SNHLY and FYNNEI. With 7 bases removed from V and 0 bases from J, the gap between germline ends came to 8 bases. The CDR3 loop reads CASKEDSTDTQYF. CDR3 nucleotides: TGTGCCAGCAAGGAGGATAGCACAGATACGCAGTATTTT.

This chain uses TRBV7-2 with TRBJ1-2; D possibly corresponds to TRBD1 (5 bases). V was clipped by 3 bases and J by 5 bases, with 16 bases between them. The CDR3 loop spans 15 amino acids. CDR1 and CDR2 from the germline V gene are SGHTA and FQGNSA. The CDR3 loop reads CASSFPEQAAYGYTF. The CDR3 nucleotides are TGTGCCAGCAGCTTCCCCGAACAGGCGGCTTATGGCTACACCTTC.

The rearrangement links TRBV29-1 to TRBJ2-7, with TRBD1 matching 7 bases. V lost 3 bases to trimming and J lost 4 bases; unmatched junction nucleotides: 12. Germline V gene sequence: CDR1 SQVTM, CDR2 ANQGSEA. This CDR3 region has 15 residues. CDR3: CSVDGTGVVGYEQYF. The CDR3 DNA is TGCAGCGTTGATGGCACAGGGGTGGTGGGTTACGAGCAGTACTTC.

The V and J genes are TRBV27 and TRBJ2-1; 7 bases are a match to TRBD2. Germline values: CDR1 MNHEY, CDR2 SMNVEV (reference sequence). The CDR3 is 13 amino acids. J was trimmed by 8 bases and V by 8 bases; bases with no gene match: 9. The CDR3 region has the DNA TGTGCCAGCTCTCCGGCGGGAGTACATGAGCAGTTCTTC. Protein: CASSPAGVHEQFF.

This clone was detected many times. In the same sample, other DNA sequences code for this CDR3. CDR3 region: CSVVWTPSSGANVLTF. CDR3 coding DNA: TGCAGCGTTGTGTGGACACCCAGCTCTGGGGCCAACGTCCTGACTTTC. V usage is TRBV29-1 and J usage is TRBJ2-6; tentatively, D is TRBD1 (5 bases). V was cut by 4 bases and J by 0 bases, with 13 bases left in between. Germline V gene lookup returns CDR1 SQVTM and CDR2 ANQGSEA. This CDR3 contains 16 residues.

This chain joins TRBV15 and TRBJ2-2; D not certain. Per germline, CDR1 LNHNV and CDR2 YYDKDF (reference sequence). This CDR3 is 15 amino acids long. The germline V and J ends were trimmed by 0 bases and 5 bases, with 10 bases remaining between them. CDR3 region: CATSRDWERTGELFF. DNA for the CDR3: TGTGCCACCAGCAGAGATTGGGAAAGGACCGGGGAGCTGTTTTTT. Drawing the rest from reference TRBV15 and TRBJ2-2, the complete variable domain is DAMVIQNPRYQVTQFGKPVTLSCSQTLNHNVMYWYQQKSSQAPKLLFHYYDKDFNNEADTPDNFQSRRPNTSFCFLDIRSPGLGDTAMYLCATSRDWERTGELFFGEGSRLTVL.

This clone was found a few times. V gene TRBV19 combines with J gene TRBJ2-7; TRBD1 might be the D (5 bases). There are 14 residues in the CDR3. Trimming cost V 7 bases and J 2 bases, with 15 bases left between them. Germline CDR1 and CDR2: LNHDA and SQIVND (reference sequence). The CDR3 coding sequence is TGTGCCAGTAAATCTGCGGTGGGGCCCTACGAGCAGTACTTC. Translating it yields CASKSAVGPYEQYF.

Concerning this clone itself: The sample contains more than one DNA sequence encoding this CDR3. The chain links TRBV19 to TRBJ2-7; perhaps TRBD1 as D (6 bases). CDR1 and CDR2 from the germline V gene are LNHDA and SQIVND (reference sequence). The CDR3 covers 14 residues. The V end lost 1 base, the J end lost 1 base, and 8 bases lay between the germline ends. CDR3 sequence reads: CASSIVTGSYEQYF. The CDR3 region has the DNA TGTGCCAGTAGTATAGTCACAGGGTCCTACGAGCAGTACTTC.